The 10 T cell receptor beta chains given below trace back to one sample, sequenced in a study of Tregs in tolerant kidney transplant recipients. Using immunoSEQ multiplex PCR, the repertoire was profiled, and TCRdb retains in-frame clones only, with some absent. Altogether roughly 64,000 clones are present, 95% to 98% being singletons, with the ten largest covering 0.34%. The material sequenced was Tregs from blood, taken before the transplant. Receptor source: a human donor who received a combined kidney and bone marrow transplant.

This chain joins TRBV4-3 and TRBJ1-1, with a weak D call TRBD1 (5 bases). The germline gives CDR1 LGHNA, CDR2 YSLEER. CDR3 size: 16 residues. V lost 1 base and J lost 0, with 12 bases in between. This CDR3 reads CASSQGSGRVNTEAFF. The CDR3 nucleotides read TGCGCCAGCAGCCAAGGGTCAGGGAGGGTGAACACTGAAGCTTTCTTT.

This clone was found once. The CDR3 DNA reads as TGTGCCAGCAGTGAGCTCTACGGACTAGCGGAAGAGACCCAGTACTTC. Protein sequence: CASSELYGLAEETQYF. The J gene is TRBJ2-5, the V gene TRBV2, with 10 nucleotides matching TRBD2. The V and J ends lost 3 bases and 3 bases, in that order; junction bases with no gene match: 7. Per the germline V gene, CDR1 is SNHLY and CDR2 is FYNNEI. The CDR3 sequence is 16 residues long. Using reference TRBV2 and TRBJ2-5 for the parts outside the CDR3, the full variable domain is EPEVTQTPSHQVTQMGQEVILRCVPISNHLYFYWYRQILGQKVEFLVSFYNNEISEKSEIFDDQFSVERPDGSNFTLKIRSTKLEDSAMYFCASSELYGLAEETQYFGPGTRLLVL.

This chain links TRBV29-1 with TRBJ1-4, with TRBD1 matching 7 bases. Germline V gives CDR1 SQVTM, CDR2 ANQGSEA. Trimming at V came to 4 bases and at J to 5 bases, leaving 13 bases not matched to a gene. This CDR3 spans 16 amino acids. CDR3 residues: CSVAMGASTGNEKLFF. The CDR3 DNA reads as TGCAGCGTTGCTATGGGGGCCTCGACAGGGAATGAAAAACTGTTTTTT.

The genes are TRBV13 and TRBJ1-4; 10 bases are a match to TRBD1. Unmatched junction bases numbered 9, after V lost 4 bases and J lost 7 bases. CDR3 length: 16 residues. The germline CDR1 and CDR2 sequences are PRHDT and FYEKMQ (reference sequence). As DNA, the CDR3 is TGTGCCAGCAGCTGGAGACAGGGGGCTATTGGTGAAAAACTGTTTTTT. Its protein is CASSWRQGAIGEKLFF.

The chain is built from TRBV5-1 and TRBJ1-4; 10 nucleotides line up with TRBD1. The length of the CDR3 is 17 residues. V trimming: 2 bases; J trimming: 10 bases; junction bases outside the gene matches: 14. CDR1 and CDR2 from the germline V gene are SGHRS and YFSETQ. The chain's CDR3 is CASSLIPLDRGIGKLFF. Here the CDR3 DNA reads TGCGCCAGCAGCTTAATACCATTGGACAGGGGGATTGGAAAACTGTTTTTT.

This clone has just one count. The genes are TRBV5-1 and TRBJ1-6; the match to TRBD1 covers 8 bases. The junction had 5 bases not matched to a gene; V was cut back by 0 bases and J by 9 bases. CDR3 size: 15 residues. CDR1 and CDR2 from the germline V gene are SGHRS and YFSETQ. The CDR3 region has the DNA TGCGCCAGCAGCTTGGAAGGCAGGGGGCTTTCACCCCTCCACTTT. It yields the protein CASSLEGRGLSPLHF.

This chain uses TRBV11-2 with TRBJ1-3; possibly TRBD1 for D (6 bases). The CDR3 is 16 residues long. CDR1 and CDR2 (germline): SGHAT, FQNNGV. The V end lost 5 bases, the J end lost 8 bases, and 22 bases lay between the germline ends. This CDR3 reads CASSLRRTVLGDTIYF. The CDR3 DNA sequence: TGTGCCAGCAGCCTCCGGCGGACAGTCTTGGGAGACACCATATATTTT.

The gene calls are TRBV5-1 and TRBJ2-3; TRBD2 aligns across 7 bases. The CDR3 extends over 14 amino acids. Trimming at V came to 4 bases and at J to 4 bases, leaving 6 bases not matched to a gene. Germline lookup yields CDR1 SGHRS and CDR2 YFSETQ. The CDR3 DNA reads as TGCGCCAGCAGCCGAGACAGCGGGGCAGATACGCAGTATTTT. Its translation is CASSRDSGADTQYF.

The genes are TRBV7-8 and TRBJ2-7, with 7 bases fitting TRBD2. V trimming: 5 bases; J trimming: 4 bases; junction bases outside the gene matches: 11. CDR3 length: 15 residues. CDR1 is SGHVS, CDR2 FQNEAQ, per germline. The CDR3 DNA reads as TGTGCCAGCAGCCCGCTTGGCGGGAGTATTTACGAGCAGTACTTC. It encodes CASSPLGGSIYEQYF.

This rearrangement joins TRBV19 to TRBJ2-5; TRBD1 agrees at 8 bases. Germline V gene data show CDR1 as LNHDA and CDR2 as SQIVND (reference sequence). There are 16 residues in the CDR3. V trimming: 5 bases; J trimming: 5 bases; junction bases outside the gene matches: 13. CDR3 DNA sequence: TGTGCCAGTAGTTCCACGGGACAGGTGCCCCCCGAGACCCAGTACTTC. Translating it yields CASSSTGQVPPETQYF. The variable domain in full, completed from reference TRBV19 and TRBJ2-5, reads DGGITQSPKYLFRKEGQNVTLSCEQNLNHDAMYWYRQDPGQGLRLIYYSQIVNDFQKGDIAEGYSVSREKKESFPLTVTSAQKNPTAFYLCASSSTGQVPPETQYFGPGTRLLVL.